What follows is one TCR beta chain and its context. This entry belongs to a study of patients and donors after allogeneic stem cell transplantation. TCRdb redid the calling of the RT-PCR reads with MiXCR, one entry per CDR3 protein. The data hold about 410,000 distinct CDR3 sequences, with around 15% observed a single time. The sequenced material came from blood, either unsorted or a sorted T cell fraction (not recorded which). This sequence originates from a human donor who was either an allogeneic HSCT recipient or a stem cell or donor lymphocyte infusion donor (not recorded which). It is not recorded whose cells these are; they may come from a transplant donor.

DNA for the CDR3: TGTGCCAGCAGGGGAGCGGGGGTGGGGTCGGATACCCAGTACTTC. This gives the protein CASRGAGVGSDTQYF. The gene calls are TRBV27 and TRBJ2-5; 8 bases align to TRBD2. Losses at the gene ends were 6 bases for V and 8 bases for J; bases not matched to a gene: 14. This CDR3 region has 15 residues. Germline assignment: CDR1 MNHEY and CDR2 SMNVEV (reference sequence).